This T cell receptor (beta chain) appears in the sequencing data of a study of blood T cell repertoires in COVID-19. Cohorts were determined from participant-reported clinical history. Profiling relied on immunoSEQ multiplex PCR, and the TCRdb table lists in-frame clones only, not all of them. The sample shows about 370,000 clones, roughly nine tenths of them seen only once. Per germline, CDR1 SGHVS and CDR2 FNYEAQ. Between the trimmed V and J ends, which lost 8 bases and 1 base, there was a span of 9 bases. The CDR3 is made up of 12 amino acids. The TCR originated in a man between 18 and 29 years old who had recovered from COVID-19. Sequencing input: PBMCs or T cells enriched from blood (not recorded which). This sequence joins TRBV7-6 and TRBJ2-7; a weak D match, TRBD2 (6 bases). CDR3 coding DNA: TGTGCCAGCGGGGACTTTTCCTACGAGCAGTACTTC. Protein: CASGDFSYEQYF. Together with reference TRBV7-6 and TRBJ2-7, the CDR3 gives the full variable domain: GAGVSQSPRYKVTKRGQDVALRCDPISGHVSLYWYRQALGQGPEFLTYFNYEAQQDKSGLPNDRFSAERPEGSISTLTIQRTEQRDSAMYRCASGDFSYEQYFGPGTRLTVT.